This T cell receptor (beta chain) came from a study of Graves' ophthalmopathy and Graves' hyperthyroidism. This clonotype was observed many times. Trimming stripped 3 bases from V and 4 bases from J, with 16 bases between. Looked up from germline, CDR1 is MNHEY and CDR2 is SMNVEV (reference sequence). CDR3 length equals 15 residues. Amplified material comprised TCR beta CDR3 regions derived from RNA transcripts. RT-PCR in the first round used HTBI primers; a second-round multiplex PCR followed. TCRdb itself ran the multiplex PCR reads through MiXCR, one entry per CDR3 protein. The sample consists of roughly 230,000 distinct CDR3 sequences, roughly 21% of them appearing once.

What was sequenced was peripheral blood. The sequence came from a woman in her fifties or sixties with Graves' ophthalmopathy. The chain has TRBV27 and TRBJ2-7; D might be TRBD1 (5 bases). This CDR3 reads CASSLGPPWSYEQYF. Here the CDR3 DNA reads TGTGCCAGCAGTTTGGGGCCTCCGTGGTCGTACGAGCAGTACTTC.